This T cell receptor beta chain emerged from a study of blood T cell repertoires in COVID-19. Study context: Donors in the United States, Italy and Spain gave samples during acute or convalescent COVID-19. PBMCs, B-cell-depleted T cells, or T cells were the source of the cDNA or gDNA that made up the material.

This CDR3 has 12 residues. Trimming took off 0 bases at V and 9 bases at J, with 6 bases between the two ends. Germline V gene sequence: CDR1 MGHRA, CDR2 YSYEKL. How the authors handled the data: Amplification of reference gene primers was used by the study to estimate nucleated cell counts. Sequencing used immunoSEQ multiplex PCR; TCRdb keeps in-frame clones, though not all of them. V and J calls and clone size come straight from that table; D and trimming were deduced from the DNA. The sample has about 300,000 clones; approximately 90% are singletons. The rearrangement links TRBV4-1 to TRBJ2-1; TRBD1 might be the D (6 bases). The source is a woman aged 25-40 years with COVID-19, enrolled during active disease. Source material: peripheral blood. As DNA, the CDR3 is TGCGCCAGCAGCCAAGACAGGGGTGAGCAGTTCTTC. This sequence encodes CASSQDRGEQFF.